The entry below gives a single T cell receptor beta chain sequence along with its context. Its antigen is currently unknown. V lost 6 bases, J lost 4 bases, and 15 bases lay in between. The length of the CDR3 is 14 residues. Germline CDR1 MNHEY, CDR2 SVGAGI. Methods used by the authors: ImmunoSEQ sequences covered only the junction and lacked quality scores; filtering therefore differed. Measured with immunoSEQ multiplex PCR; TCRdb has only the in-frame clones, and not every one. D and trimming come from the DNA, and the V and J calls and clone size come from that table. Altogether a few million clones are present, approximately 96% being singletons, with the ten largest covering roughly 0.13%. These data come from a study of shared clonotypes between healthy human individuals. The study, taken as a whole, reports: Of the naive CD4 clonotypes, roughly 5% were shared across several donors.

Sequencing was done on a sample of naive CD4+ T cells sorted from blood. Subset described: CD45RA+ positively selected. V is TRBV6-5 and J is TRBJ2-5; D is possibly TRBD1 or TRBD2 (5 bases each). The source of this sequence is a young man in good health. The CDR3 region is CASSPDWGTETQYF. The CDR3 nucleotides read TGTGCCAGCAGCCCTGATTGGGGGACAGAGACCCAGTACTTC.